This TCR beta chain was identified during a study of cytomegalovirus exposure and HLA in healthy donors. Broader study findings: Common viral pathogens were later found to be apparently linked to several of the most significant clusters. Owing to their indistinguishability, certain V segments, notably TRBV6-2 and TRBV6-3, were excluded. In presence/absence analyses, roughly uniform sequencing depth across donors was assumed.

Concerning this clone itself: Its target is not known.

PCR primers comprised 60 Vbeta and 13 Jbeta primers. Produced via immunoSEQ multiplex PCR; TCRdb's table is partial and in-frame only. Among around 200,000 clones listed, about four fifths were seen once. CDR1 and CDR2 (germline): SGDLS, YYNGEE. Trimming pared 0 bases from V and 3 bases from J, leaving 21 bases between. The CDR3 runs to 18 residues. This TCR was recovered from a woman aged 45 to 65 in good health and CMV-seropositive. Sequencing was performed on PBMCs. The chain recombines TRBV9 with TRBJ1-2, with D tentatively TRBD1 (5 bases). The CDR3 nucleotides are TGTGCCAGCAGCGTAGGATCAGGGACCCGCGGGATTCACTATGGCTACACCTTC. Its protein is CASSVGSGTRGIHYGYTF.